The rows below give T cell receptor beta chains drawn from one sample of a study of cytomegalovirus exposure and HLA in healthy donors. Method: immunoSEQ multiplex PCR; TCRdb's copy keeps in-frame clones and lacks some. The sample includes 150,000 to 200,000 clones. The sample consisted of PBMCs. These receptor sequences come from a woman aged 60 to 75 in good health and CMV-seronegative. Each CDR3 is given without its conserved first and last residue.

>TRBJ1-3|TRBV6-1
ASSERDRGSGNTIY
>TRBJ1-3|TRBV6-5
ASRLGRRTGNTIY
>TRBJ1-2|TRBV19
ASTSGGQGDGYT
>TRBJ2-1|TRBV5-8
ASSGSLSYNEQF
>TRBJ2-7|TRBV19
ASSPGLAVSYEQY
>TRBJ1-6|TRBV4-1
ASTQVGGSGPLH
>TRBJ2-2|TRBV5-4
ASSFGTEGTGELF
>TRBJ2-5|TRBV2
ASSRTGPETQY
>TRBJ2-6|TRBV4-3
ASSFTSGGGANVLT
>TRBJ1-1|TRBV4-1
ASSPQGIGAEAF
>TRBJ2-3|TRBV19
ASSIGLGGTDTQY
>TRBJ1-5|TRBV2
ASSRGRSNQPQH
>TRBJ2-1|TRBV23-1
APVCRENPRSYNEQF
>TRBJ1-6|TRBV5-1
ASSPGTGRGTNSPLH
>TRBJ2-1|TRBV11-3
ASSFTSGRDEQF
>TRBJ2-7|TRBV5-1
ASSSIQGAIYEQY
>TRBJ1-5|TRBV4-2
ASSQEGQGVNQPQH
>TRBJ2-2|TRBV5-1
AWHPPGGRIGELF
>TRBJ1-1|TRBV28
ASSLAGTEAF
>TRBJ1-1|TRBV9
ASSVDLDSAEAF
>TRBJ1-1|TRBV14
ASSQFWGGEAF
>TRBJ2-5|TRBV11-2
ASSFQEGVPETQY
>TRBJ1-4|TRBV18
ASSPLGGGPDEKLF
>TRBJ1-2|TRBV9
ASSLTGDYGYT
>TRBJ2-3|TRBV7-9
ASSARGTGLDTQY
>TRBJ2-3|TRBV7-3
ASSFDRGADTQY
>TRBJ2-5|TRBV12-5
ASGSSGRVRETQY
>TRBJ2-7|TRBV6-1
ASTVAPQGGYEQY
>TRBJ2-3|TRBV28
ASSFPGLAGVTDTQY
>TRBJ1-2|TRBV9
ASSVGGRFGYT
>TRBJ2-3|TRBV5-1
ASSLGDRGQDTQY
>TRBJ1-1|TRBV2
ASRGTENTEAF
>TRBJ1-4|TRBV5-4
ASSLGGYEKLF
>TRBJ2-5|TRBV5-1
ASSLAQGLEY
>TRBJ2-7|TRBV7-6
ASSLEGDSYEQY
>TRBJ2-4|TRBV7-2
ASSLGGTGSLKNIQY
>TRBJ1-4|TRBV5-1
ASSLTGRGNEKLF
>TRBJ2-7|TRBV27
ASSLTPGQGHEQY
>TRBJ2-7|TRBV4-3
ASSRTGTGESYEQC
>TRBJ2-3|TRBV4-1
ASSSQSGTDTQY
>TRBJ1-1|TRBV19
ASSSPWAAPRGMNTEAF
>TRBJ1-2|TRBV5-6
ASSLALGSLNYGYT
>TRBJ2-3|TRBV18
ASSPSGAGTDTQY
>TRBJ2-1|TRBV7-3
ASSLTGGPYNEQF
>TRBJ2-7|TRBV5-4
ASSGGGTRSYEQY
>TRBJ1-5|TRBV9
ASSVDSYQPQH
>TRBJ2-7|TRBV5-1
ASSISPSGQGSYEQY
>TRBJ2-5|TRBV5-1
ASSFWGLAGGVETQY
>TRBJ2-5|TRBV11-2
ASSPQEGTETQY